The subject of this entry is one T cell receptor (beta chain). Its antigen is not identified. These data come from a study of breast tumors, draining lymph nodes, adjacent tissues. Whole-study results and caveats: Tumor TCR diversity was below lymph nodes but above nontumor tissue. The lymph node origin of tumor T cells was framed as consistent with a hypothesis, not demonstrated. Most tumor T cells seemingly derive from lymph node, then expand in tumor.

Germline V lookup: CDR1 SGHRS, CDR2 YFSETQ. Trimming at V came to 4 bases and at J to 4 bases, leaving 5 bases not matched to a gene. This CDR3 comprises 14 residues. The lymph nodes were axillary draining lymph nodes from breast cancer patients. TCRdb itself ran the multiplex PCR reads through MiXCR, one entry per CDR3 protein. The data contain about 300,000 distinct CDR3 sequences, around 30% of them singletons. The sequenced material came from axillary lymph node tissue. The chain joins TRBV5-1 to TRBJ2-7; 10 nucleotides agree with TRBD2. The sequence came from a female donor with breast cancer. Some clones in this sample may be carry-over from other donors' samples. CDR3 bases: TGCGCCAGCAGCGCCGGGACTAGCGCGTACGAGCAGTACTTC. Translating it yields CASSAGTSAYEQYF.